This T cell receptor (beta chain) was sequenced in a study of a mutant IDH1 vaccine in newly diagnosed glioma. Background on the study: The earlier regimen, radiotherapy, temozolomide, or both, was most often both. Findings and limits, study-wide: Changes in the top peripheral T cell clonotypes seemingly had no bearing on pseudoprogression.

Sample time point: week 35, safety follow-up. With topical imiquimod, each dose of the vaccine consisted of 300 ug of mutant IDH1 20-mer peptide. Here immunoSEQ multiplex PCR was the method, and the copy in TCRdb shows in-frame clones only, minus some. The data show some 58,000 clones, 75% to 85% seen once. Looked up from germline, CDR1 is SEHNR and CDR2 is FQNEAQ (reference sequence). This CDR3 comprises 13 residues. Deletions cut 6 bases from V and 4 bases from J, with 12 bases between. In its sample, this clone was seen a few times. Its antigen is as yet unknown. This sequence was found in a man aged 40-55 years with glioma. This specimen was PBMCs, taken from a glioma patient whose treatment included an IDH1 peptide vaccine. The chain couples TRBV7-9 to TRBJ1-1; D possibly corresponds to TRBD1 (5 bases). The CDR3 loop reads CASRQQATTEAFF. CDR3 in DNA: TGTGCCAGCAGGCAACAGGCCACCACTGAAGCTTTCTTT.